This record concerns one T cell receptor beta chain sequence. The antigen remains unidentified. The assay was immunoSEQ multiplex PCR, and TCRdb's table has in-frame clones only and misses some. The data show a few thousand clones, around 80% seen once. This sample is drawn from a study of T cell repertoires in ileal Crohn's disease. V was clipped by 5 bases and J by 5 bases, with 16 bases between them. The CDR3 consists of 14 residues. Germline CDR1 is SEHNR and CDR2 is FQNEAQ (reference sequence). General study points: Endoscopic recurrence occurred in every patient whose clonality exceeded 26.8%.

V gene TRBV7-9 combines with J gene TRBJ2-7, with D tentatively TRBD2 (7 bases). Material: ileal tissue. The clonotype comes from an adult with Crohn's disease. The CDR3 is CASSPSRGQDEQYF. DNA for the CDR3: TGTGCCAGCAGCCCCTCGCGGGGGCAAGACGAGCAGTACTTC.